The sequence of this T cell receptor beta chain was determined in a study of cytomegalovirus exposure and HLA in healthy donors. Notes on this clone: Its antigen is as yet unknown.

The CDR3 extends over 15 amino acids. Losses at the gene ends were 4 bases for V and 4 bases for J; bases not matched to a gene: 10. Per the germline V gene, CDR1 is SGHNT and CDR2 is YYREEE (reference sequence). The PCR contained 60 Vbeta and 13 Jbeta primers. This table comes from immunoSEQ multiplex PCR, and its TCRdb copy is limited to in-frame clones, with some not included. The sample has roughly 130,000 clones, 70% to 80% seen once. The donors comprised healthy bone marrow donors. General observations from the study: In presence/absence analyses, roughly uniform sequencing depth across donors was assumed. A cluster of highly shared sequence variants was likely a sequencing artifact. The study found most TCR sequences rare, yet found some public TCRs in many donors.

This TCR was sampled from a female donor in good health and CMV-seronegative. The sample was PBMCs. V gene TRBV5-4 combines with J gene TRBJ1-1; 7 bases agree with TRBD1. CDR3 DNA: TGTGCCAGCAGCACGACAGGGTCCGGAAGCACTGAAGCTTTCTTT. It encodes CASSTTGSGSTEAFF.